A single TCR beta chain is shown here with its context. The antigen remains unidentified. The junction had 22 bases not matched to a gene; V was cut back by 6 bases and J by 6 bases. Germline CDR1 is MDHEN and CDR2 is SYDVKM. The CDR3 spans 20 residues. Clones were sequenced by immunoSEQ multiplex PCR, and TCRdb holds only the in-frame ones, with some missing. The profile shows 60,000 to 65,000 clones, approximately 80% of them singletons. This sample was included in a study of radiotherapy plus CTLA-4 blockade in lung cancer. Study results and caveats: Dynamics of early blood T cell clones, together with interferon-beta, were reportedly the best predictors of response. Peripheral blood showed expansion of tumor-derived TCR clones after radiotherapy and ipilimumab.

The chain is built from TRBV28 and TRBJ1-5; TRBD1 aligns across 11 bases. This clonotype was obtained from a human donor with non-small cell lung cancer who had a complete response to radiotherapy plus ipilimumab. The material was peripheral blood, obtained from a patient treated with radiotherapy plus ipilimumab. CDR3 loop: CASRSIAIKIGQGAGQPQHF. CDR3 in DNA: TGTGCCAGCAGAAGTATCGCAATCAAGATAGGACAGGGGGCAGGTCAGCCCCAGCATTTT.